This entry features one T cell receptor (beta chain) sequence. Its target is not known. Germline V lookup: CDR1 SGHNT, CDR2 YYREEE (reference sequence). This CDR3 is built from 13 residues. The J segment lost 7 bases and the V segment lost 4 bases, leaving 6 bases of the junction unmatched. The PCR was carried out with 60 Vbeta primers and 13 Jbeta primers. How the authors handled the data: Later, tens of millions of unique TCR beta chains were counted in an analysis, and about 12 million of them were shared. Here immunoSEQ multiplex PCR was the method, and the copy in TCRdb shows in-frame clones only, minus some. D and trimming were read from the DNA, whereas the V and J calls and clone size are those reported in that table. The sample consists of some 200,000 clones, 70% to 80% of them appearing once. The sample belongs to a study of cytomegalovirus exposure and HLA in healthy donors. As for the study in general: Earlier results showed approximately 110 million unique TCR beta sequences derived from roughly 180 million T cells. General study findings and limits: In vitro testing confirmed a few CMV-associated chains as specific for CMV antigens.

The chain couples TRBV5-4 to TRBJ2-3, with 7 bases identical to TRBD1. The TCR sequence derives from an older woman in good health and CMV-seropositive. The sample taken for sequencing was PBMCs. The CDR3 nucleotides read TGTGCCAGCAGCACCGACAGGGCGTATACGCAGTATTTT. Its translation: CASSTDRAYTQYF.